This TCR beta chain was captured in a study of blood T cells in healthy people across ages. The germline V gene encodes CDR1 SQVTM and CDR2 ANQGSEA. The J segment lost 7 bases and the V segment lost 4 bases, leaving 18 bases of the junction unmatched. This CDR3 contains 17 residues. The use of a sample-barcoded 5' primer and a J-beta primer mix characterized a second PCR of roughly 6 to 11 cycles. TCRdb re-derived calls from the 5' RACE reads in MiXCR, one entry per CDR3 protein. The profile shows 700,000 to 800,000 distinct CDR3 sequences, 40% to 45% of them singletons. Source material: blood. This chain links TRBV29-1 with TRBJ2-1; 8 positions match TRBD2. The TCR originated in a woman in her sixties in good health. Written as DNA, the CDR3 is TGCAGCGTTGGTGTCCCCTCTTTTTTTGGCGGGAGGAATGAGCAGTTCTTC. Translated, it gives CSVGVPSFFGGRNEQFF.